This TCR beta chain was sequenced during a study of T cells in Graves' hyperthyroidism and ophthalmopathy. Study-wide background: At initial diagnosis, before any treatment had begun, peripheral blood was obtained.

The sample holds one count of this clonotype. Clinical symptoms, serum thyroxine and TRAb, thyroid ultrasound and orbital computed tomography together formed the diagnostic basis. The authors took PBMCs from 7.5 to 10 ml fresh peripheral blood. Amplified TCR beta CDR3 regions came from RNA transcripts. TCR CDR3 underwent first-round RT-PCR with the HTBI primer set. TCRdb ran MiXCR on the multiplex PCR reads and lists one entry per CDR3 protein. The data hold about 400,000 distinct CDR3 sequences, with about 14% observed a single time. V dropped 3 bases and J dropped 8 bases, with 4 bases sitting between them. The CDR3 is made up of 10 amino acids. Germline CDR1 DFQATT, CDR2 SNEGSKA (reference sequence).

The sequenced material came from blood. The chain is built from TRBV20-1 and TRBJ1-4; no clear D. The receptor's source is a woman under 40 with Graves' ophthalmopathy. The CDR3 sequence: CSASREKLFF. As DNA, the CDR3 is TGCAGTGCTAGCCGGGAAAAACTGTTTTTT.